The present TCR beta chain was sequenced within a study of T-cell reconstitution after alpha-beta-depleted transplantation in children. The study, taken as a whole, reports: Once a year had passed after transplant, T-cell counts and diversity came mostly from newly produced T cells. Approximately two months post-transplant, alpha-beta T cells reportedly originated from several hundred expanded graft clones.

Comment on this clonotype: Its antigen is not known.

V lost 2 bases, J lost 6 bases, and 8 bases lay in between. CDR3 size: 13 residues. In germline, CDR1 is LNHDA, CDR2 SQIVND (reference sequence). Preparation of the TCRbeta library used unique molecular identifiers. TCRdb called the PCR reads again in MiXCR, with one record for every CDR3 protein. The repertoire has about 580,000 distinct CDR3 sequences, 20% to 30% of them found once; the top ten carry about a third. The receptor's source is a boy under two years old with Wiskott-Aldrich syndrome, due to receive a stem cell transplant. This chain connects TRBV19 to TRBJ2-1, with a weak D call TRBD1 (5 bases). The specimen was PBMCs, collected before TCRalphabeta/CD19-depleted stem cell transplant. The chain's CDR3 is CASSITRVNEQFF. Here the CDR3 DNA reads TGTGCCAGTAGTATAACCAGGGTCAATGAGCAGTTCTTC.